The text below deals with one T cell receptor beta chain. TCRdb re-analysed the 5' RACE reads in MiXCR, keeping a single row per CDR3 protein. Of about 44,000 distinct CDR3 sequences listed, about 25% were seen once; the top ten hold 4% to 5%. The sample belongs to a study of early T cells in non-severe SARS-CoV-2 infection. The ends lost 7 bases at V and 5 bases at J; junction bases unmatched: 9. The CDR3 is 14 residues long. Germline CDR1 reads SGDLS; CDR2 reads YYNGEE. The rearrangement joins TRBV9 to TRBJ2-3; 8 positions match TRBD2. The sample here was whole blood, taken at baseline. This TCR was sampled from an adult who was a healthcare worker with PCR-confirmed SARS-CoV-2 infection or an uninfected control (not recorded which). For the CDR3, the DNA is TGTGCCAGCCTTCCGGGACTAGGTTTAGATACGCAGTATTTT. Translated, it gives CASLPGLGLDTQYF.